This is a list of T cell receptor beta chains from one sample in a study of cytomegalovirus exposure and HLA in healthy donors. TCRdb's table, derived via immunoSEQ multiplex PCR, lists solely in-frame clones and lacks some. The profile shows about 82,000 clones, 55% to 65% of them singletons. The specimen sequenced was PBMCs. These receptors all stem from a middle-aged woman in good health and CMV-seropositive. Both conserved end residues are part of each CDR3. Each record gives: CDR3 protein, CDR3 DNA, D gene, CDR3 length, clone size, J gene, V gene. The D gene is left open where the match is weak. Expanded clones are given a class, and other clones once, few, many or no size at all.

CDR3aa: CASSLARGWNTEAFF; CDR3nt: TGTGCCAGCAGTCTCGCCCGGGGTTGGAACACTGAAGCTTTCTTT; d_gene: NA; len: 15; abundance: NA; j_gene: TRBJ1-1; v_gene: TRBV28
CDR3aa: CSVEAGETGPNEQYF; CDR3nt: TGCAGCGTTGAAGCAGGCGAGACAGGGCCTAACGAGCAGTACTTC; d_gene: TRBD1; len: 15; abundance: NA; j_gene: TRBJ2-7; v_gene: TRBV29-1
CDR3aa: CASSSLKGQVNSYNEQFF; CDR3nt: TGTGCCAGCAGCTCGCTCAAGGGACAGGTCAACTCCTACAATGAGCAGTTCTTC; d_gene: TRBD1; len: 18; abundance: NA; j_gene: TRBJ2-1; v_gene: TRBV7-9
CDR3aa: CASSSPGLAAWFEVYEQYF; CDR3nt: TGTGCCAGCAGCTCACCAGGACTAGCGGCCTGGTTCGAGGTCTACGAGCAGTACTTC; d_gene: TRBD2; len: 19; abundance: NA; j_gene: TRBJ2-7; v_gene: TRBV11-2
CDR3aa: CASSGGGIEAFF; CDR3nt: TGTGCCAGCAGTGGCGGGGGCATTGAAGCTTTCTTT; d_gene: NA; len: 12; abundance: NA; j_gene: TRBJ1-1; v_gene: TRBV6-5
CDR3aa: CASSRTSGRDNEQFF; CDR3nt: TGTGCCAGCAGCCGGACTAGCGGGAGAGATAATGAGCAGTTCTTC; d_gene: TRBD2; len: 15; abundance: NA; j_gene: TRBJ2-1; v_gene: TRBV5-5
CDR3aa: CASSTGLAGVNEQYF; CDR3nt: TGTGCCAGCAGCACAGGACTAGCGGGAGTAAACGAGCAGTACTTC; d_gene: TRBD2; len: 15; abundance: NA; j_gene: TRBJ2-7; v_gene: TRBV7-2
CDR3aa: CASETAGSTDTQYF; CDR3nt: TGTGCCAGCGAAACGGCAGGGTCAACAGATACGCAGTATTTT; d_gene: NA; len: 14; abundance: NA; j_gene: TRBJ2-3; v_gene: TRBV28
CDR3aa: CASSLAPSSSYEQYF; CDR3nt: TGTGCCAGCAGCTTAGCCCCTTCGAGCTCCTACGAGCAGTACTTC; d_gene: NA; len: 15; abundance: NA; j_gene: TRBJ2-7; v_gene: TRBV7-2
CDR3aa: CASSPGRQGAIQFF; CDR3nt: TGTGCCAGCAGCCCAGGCAGACAGGGGGCGATTCAGTTCTTC; d_gene: TRBD1; len: 14; abundance: NA; j_gene: TRBJ2-1; v_gene: TRBV13
CDR3aa: CASSILAGVRNEQFF; CDR3nt: TGTGCCAGCAGTATACTAGCGGGAGTACGGAATGAGCAGTTCTTC; d_gene: TRBD2; len: 15; abundance: few; j_gene: TRBJ2-1; v_gene: TRBV6-6
CDR3aa: CASSLNIYNEQFF; CDR3nt: TGCGCCAGCAGCTTAAATATCTACAATGAGCAGTTCTTC; d_gene: NA; len: 13; abundance: NA; j_gene: TRBJ2-1; v_gene: TRBV5-1
CDR3aa: CATSRSQGIFAEAFF; CDR3nt: TGTGCCACCAGCAGGTCTCAGGGGATTTTTGCTGAAGCTTTCTTT; d_gene: NA; len: 15; abundance: few; j_gene: TRBJ1-1; v_gene: TRBV15
CDR3aa: CASSLYRIGGPNEKLFF; CDR3nt: TGTGCCAGCAGCTTATATAGGATTGGGGGCCCTAATGAAAAACTGTTTTTT; d_gene: NA; len: 17; abundance: few; j_gene: TRBJ1-4; v_gene: TRBV7-8
CDR3aa: CASSTSGMAETQYF; CDR3nt: TGTGCCAGCAGCACTAGCGGGATGGCGGAGACCCAGTACTTC; d_gene: TRBD2; len: 14; abundance: NA; j_gene: TRBJ2-5; v_gene: TRBV7-2
CDR3aa: CASSDHRADTGELFF; CDR3nt: TGTGCCAGCAGTGACCACAGGGCGGACACCGGGGAGCTGTTTTTT; d_gene: NA; len: 15; abundance: NA; j_gene: TRBJ2-2; v_gene: TRBV25-1
CDR3aa: CASSFQGMVYEQYF; CDR3nt: TGTGCCAGCAGCTTCCAGGGGATGGTCTACGAGCAGTACTTC; d_gene: NA; len: 14; abundance: NA; j_gene: TRBJ2-7; v_gene: TRBV7-8
CDR3aa: CASSLISGEQFF; CDR3nt: TGTGCCAGCAGCTTAATTAGCGGAGAGCAGTTCTTC; d_gene: NA; len: 12; abundance: NA; j_gene: TRBJ2-1; v_gene: TRBV7-9
CDR3aa: CASSYRDRGTEAFF; CDR3nt: TGCGCCAGCAGCTACCGGGACAGGGGTACTGAAGCTTTCTTT; d_gene: TRBD1; len: 14; abundance: NA; j_gene: TRBJ1-1; v_gene: TRBV5-1
CDR3aa: CASSTSSGRAGEQYF; CDR3nt: TGTGCCAGCAGCACCTCTAGCGGGAGGGCCGGCGAGCAGTACTTC; d_gene: TRBD2; len: 15; abundance: few; j_gene: TRBJ2-7; v_gene: TRBV13
CDR3aa: CASSVAPQANTEAFF; CDR3nt: TGTGCCAGCAGCGTAGCCCCCCAGGCGAACACTGAAGCTTTCTTT; d_gene: NA; len: 15; abundance: NA; j_gene: TRBJ1-1; v_gene: TRBV9
CDR3aa: CASSIGGGSQETQYF; CDR3nt: TGTGCCAGTAGTATAGGCGGAGGGTCCCAAGAGACCCAGTACTTC; d_gene: NA; len: 15; abundance: NA; j_gene: TRBJ2-5; v_gene: TRBV19
CDR3aa: CASSVGAAFDEKLFF; CDR3nt: TGTGCCAGCAGCGTAGGGGCAGCCTTTGATGAAAAACTGTTTTTT; d_gene: NA; len: 15; abundance: NA; j_gene: TRBJ1-4; v_gene: TRBV9
CDR3aa: CASSQRVGMNTEAFF; CDR3nt: TGTGCCAGTAGTCAAAGGGTCGGGATGAACACTGAAGCTTTCTTT; d_gene: NA; len: 15; abundance: once; j_gene: TRBJ1-1; v_gene: TRBV19
CDR3aa: CASKTGTISKGTEAFF; CDR3nt: TGTGCCAGCAAGACAGGGACCATAAGCAAGGGGACTGAAGCTTTCTTT; d_gene: TRBD1; len: 16; abundance: NA; j_gene: TRBJ1-1; v_gene: TRBV27
CDR3aa: CARSLGLAGRQYF; CDR3nt: TGTGCCAGAAGCTTGGGACTAGCGGGACGACAGTACTTC; d_gene: TRBD2; len: 13; abundance: NA; j_gene: TRBJ2-5; v_gene: TRBV5-3
CDR3aa: CASSPGTGSYEQYF; CDR3nt: TGTGCCAGCAGCCCCGGGACAGGGTCCTACGAGCAGTACTTC; d_gene: TRBD1; len: 14; abundance: NA; j_gene: TRBJ2-7; v_gene: TRBV6-6
CDR3aa: CASSPVGVSDYTF; CDR3nt: TGTGCCAGCAGCCCAGTCGGGGTTTCTGACTACACCTTC; d_gene: NA; len: 13; abundance: NA; j_gene: TRBJ1-2; v_gene: TRBV7-9
CDR3aa: CASSLVPSGRKTQYF; CDR3nt: TGTGCCAGCAGCTTAGTGCCTAGCGGGAGAAAGACCCAGTACTTC; d_gene: TRBD2; len: 15; abundance: NA; j_gene: TRBJ2-5; v_gene: TRBV7-9
CDR3aa: CASSPVVKGYNEQFF; CDR3nt: TGCGCCAGCAGCCCGGTTGTTAAGGGGTACAATGAGCAGTTCTTC; d_gene: NA; len: 15; abundance: NA; j_gene: TRBJ2-1; v_gene: TRBV5-1
CDR3aa: CASRTRNMNTEAFF; CDR3nt: TGTGCCAGCAGGACCAGGAACATGAACACTGAAGCTTTCTTT; d_gene: NA; len: 14; abundance: once; j_gene: TRBJ1-1; v_gene: TRBV27
CDR3aa: CASSLPGESQPQHF; CDR3nt: TGTGCCAGCAGTTTGCCGGGGGAATCTCAGCCCCAGCATTTT; d_gene: NA; len: 14; abundance: NA; j_gene: TRBJ1-5; v_gene: TRBV28
CDR3aa: CSVEVREQGNSYEQYF; CDR3nt: TGCAGCGTTGAAGTAAGAGAACAGGGGAACTCCTACGAGCAGTACTTC; d_gene: TRBD1; len: 16; abundance: once; j_gene: TRBJ2-7; v_gene: TRBV29-1
CDR3aa: CASSLRGYEQYF; CDR3nt: TGTGCCAGCAGCCTAAGGGGGTACGAGCAGTACTTC; d_gene: NA; len: 12; abundance: NA; j_gene: TRBJ2-7; v_gene: TRBV13
CDR3aa: CASSLMSPNTGELFF; CDR3nt: TGCGCCAGCAGCTTAATGAGTCCGAACACCGGGGAGCTGTTTTTT; d_gene: NA; len: 15; abundance: few; j_gene: TRBJ2-2; v_gene: TRBV5-1
CDR3aa: CAISGGEYTEAFF; CDR3nt: TGTGCCATCAGTGGGGGGGAATACACTGAAGCTTTCTTT; d_gene: NA; len: 13; abundance: NA; j_gene: TRBJ1-1; v_gene: TRBV10-3
CDR3aa: CASSPLIGQRTGTEAFF; CDR3nt: TGTGCCAGCTCACCACTGATTGGCCAGCGAACGGGTACTGAAGCTTTCTTT; d_gene: NA; len: 17; abundance: NA; j_gene: TRBJ1-1; v_gene: TRBV18
CDR3aa: CASSPQGTSGGPQYF; CDR3nt: TGCGCCAGCAGCCCACAAGGGACGTCAGGAGGGCCCCAGTACTTC; d_gene: NA; len: 15; abundance: few; j_gene: TRBJ2-5; v_gene: TRBV4-3
CDR3aa: CATSPKSGTGPLGGNTIYF; CDR3nt: TGTGCCACCAGCCCTAAGTCCGGGACAGGGCCCCTCGGTGGAAACACCATATATTTT; d_gene: TRBD1; len: 19; abundance: NA; j_gene: TRBJ1-3; v_gene: TRBV15
CDR3aa: CASQDRNTEAFF; CDR3nt: TGTGCCAGTCAAGACAGAAACACTGAAGCTTTCTTT; d_gene: NA; len: 12; abundance: NA; j_gene: TRBJ1-1; v_gene: TRBV19
CDR3aa: CASSPPQASVPIRTGELFF; CDR3nt: TGTGCCAGCAGCCCTCCTCAGGCTAGCGTACCGATAAGGACCGGGGAGCTGTTTTTT; d_gene: NA; len: 19; abundance: few; j_gene: TRBJ2-2; v_gene: TRBV5-8
CDR3aa: CASTRKGLAGPKGETQYF; CDR3nt: TGTGCCAGCACCAGAAAAGGACTAGCGGGACCAAAGGGGGAGACCCAGTACTTC; d_gene: TRBD2; len: 18; abundance: NA; j_gene: TRBJ2-5; v_gene: TRBV27
CDR3aa: CSAGPPGTPIYEQYF; CDR3nt: TGCAGCGCCGGCCCCCCAGGGACTCCCATCTACGAGCAGTACTTC; d_gene: NA; len: 15; abundance: NA; j_gene: TRBJ2-7; v_gene: TRBV29-1
CDR3aa: CASSLSLVAVNTEAFF; CDR3nt: TGTGCCAGCAGCTTAAGCTTGGTGGCGGTCAACACTGAAGCTTTCTTT; d_gene: NA; len: 16; abundance: NA; j_gene: TRBJ1-1; v_gene: TRBV7-9
CDR3aa: CASSLEAGGSYGNTIYF; CDR3nt: TGTGCCAGCAGCTTAGAGGCAGGGGGTAGTTACGGAAACACCATATATTTT; d_gene: TRBD1; len: 17; abundance: NA; j_gene: TRBJ1-3; v_gene: TRBV11-2
CDR3aa: CASSRARGVEQFF; CDR3nt: TGCGCCAGCAGCCGGGCTCGGGGGGTTGAGCAGTTCTTC; d_gene: TRBD2; len: 13; abundance: few; j_gene: TRBJ2-1; v_gene: TRBV4-3
CDR3aa: CASRSFTGLEQYF; CDR3nt: TGTGCCAGCAGATCCTTCACGGGTCTCGAGCAGTACTTC; d_gene: NA; len: 13; abundance: NA; j_gene: TRBJ2-7; v_gene: TRBV7-2
CDR3aa: CASSLELAGGYEQYF; CDR3nt: TGTGCCAGCAGCTTAGAACTAGCGGGAGGGTACGAGCAGTACTTC; d_gene: TRBD2; len: 15; abundance: NA; j_gene: TRBJ2-7; v_gene: TRBV7-2
CDR3aa: CASSSWDSQETQYF; CDR3nt: TGTGCCAGCAGCTCGTGGGACAGCCAAGAGACCCAGTACTTC; d_gene: TRBD1; len: 14; abundance: NA; j_gene: TRBJ2-5; v_gene: TRBV5-5
CDR3aa: CASSLGVTGRPLLNTEAFF; CDR3nt: TGTGCCAGCAGTTTAGGCGTCACAGGGCGGCCTCTTTTGAACACTGAAGCTTTCTTT; d_gene: NA; len: 19; abundance: NA; j_gene: TRBJ1-1; v_gene: TRBV28
CDR3aa: CASRGGGSTGELFF; CDR3nt: TGTGCCAGCAGGGGAGGAGGATCAACCGGGGAGCTGTTTTTT; d_gene: NA; len: 14; abundance: NA; j_gene: TRBJ2-2; v_gene: TRBV28
CDR3aa: CASSPNRGKLWETQYF; CDR3nt: TGTGCCAGCAGCCCAAACAGGGGAAAGCTGTGGGAGACCCAGTACTTC; d_gene: TRBD1; len: 16; abundance: NA; j_gene: TRBJ2-5; v_gene: TRBV5-6
CDR3aa: CASSLDGRLPTGYTF; CDR3nt: TGTGCCAGCAGCTTGGACGGCCGACTACCTACCGGCTACACCTTC; d_gene: NA; len: 15; abundance: few; j_gene: TRBJ1-2; v_gene: TRBV5-6